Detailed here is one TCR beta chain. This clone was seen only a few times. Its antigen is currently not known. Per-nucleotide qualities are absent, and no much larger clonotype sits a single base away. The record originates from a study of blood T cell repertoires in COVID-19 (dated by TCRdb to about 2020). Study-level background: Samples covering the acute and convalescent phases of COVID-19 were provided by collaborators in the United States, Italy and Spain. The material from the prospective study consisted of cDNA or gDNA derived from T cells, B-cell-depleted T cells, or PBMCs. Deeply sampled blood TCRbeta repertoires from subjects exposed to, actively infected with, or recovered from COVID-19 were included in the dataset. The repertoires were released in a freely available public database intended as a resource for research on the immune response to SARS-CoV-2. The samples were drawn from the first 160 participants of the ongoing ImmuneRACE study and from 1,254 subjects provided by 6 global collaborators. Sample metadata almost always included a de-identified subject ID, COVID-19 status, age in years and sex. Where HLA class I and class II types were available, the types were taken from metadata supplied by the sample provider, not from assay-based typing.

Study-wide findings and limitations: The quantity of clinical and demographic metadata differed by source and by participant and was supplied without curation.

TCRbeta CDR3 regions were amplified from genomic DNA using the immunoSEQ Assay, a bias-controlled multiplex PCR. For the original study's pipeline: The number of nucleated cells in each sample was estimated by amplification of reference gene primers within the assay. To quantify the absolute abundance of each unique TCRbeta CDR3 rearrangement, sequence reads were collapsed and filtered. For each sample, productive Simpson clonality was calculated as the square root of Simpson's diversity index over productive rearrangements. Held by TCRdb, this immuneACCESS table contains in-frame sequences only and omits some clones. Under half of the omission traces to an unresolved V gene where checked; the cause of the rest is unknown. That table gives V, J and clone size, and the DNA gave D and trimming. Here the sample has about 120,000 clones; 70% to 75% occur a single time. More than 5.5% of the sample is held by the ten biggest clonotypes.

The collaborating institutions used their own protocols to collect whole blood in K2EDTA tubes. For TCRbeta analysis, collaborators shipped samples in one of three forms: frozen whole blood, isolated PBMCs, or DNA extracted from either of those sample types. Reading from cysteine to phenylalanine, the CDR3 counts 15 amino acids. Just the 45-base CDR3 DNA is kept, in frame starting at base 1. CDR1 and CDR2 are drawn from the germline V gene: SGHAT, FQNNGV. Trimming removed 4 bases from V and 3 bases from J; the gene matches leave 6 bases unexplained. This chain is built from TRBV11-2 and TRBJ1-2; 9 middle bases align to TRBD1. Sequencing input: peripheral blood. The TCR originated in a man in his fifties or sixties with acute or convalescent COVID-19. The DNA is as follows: TGTGCCAGCAGCTCACCGGACAGGGGCTACTATGGCTACACCTTC. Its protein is CASSSPDRGYYGYTF.